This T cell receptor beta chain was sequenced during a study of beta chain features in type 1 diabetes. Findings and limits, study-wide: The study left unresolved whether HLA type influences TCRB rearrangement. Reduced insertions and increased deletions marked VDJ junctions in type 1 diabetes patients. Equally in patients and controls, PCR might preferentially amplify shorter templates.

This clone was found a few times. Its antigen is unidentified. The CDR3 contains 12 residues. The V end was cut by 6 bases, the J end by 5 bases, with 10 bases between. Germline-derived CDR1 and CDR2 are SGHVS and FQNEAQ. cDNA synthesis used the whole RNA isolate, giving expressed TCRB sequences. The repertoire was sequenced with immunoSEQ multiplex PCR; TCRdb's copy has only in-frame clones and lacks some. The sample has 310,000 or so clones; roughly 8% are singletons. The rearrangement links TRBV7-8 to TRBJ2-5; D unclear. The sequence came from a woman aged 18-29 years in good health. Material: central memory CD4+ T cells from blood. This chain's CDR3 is CASRQYGETQYF. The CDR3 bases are TGTGCCAGCAGACAATACGGGGAGACCCAGTACTTC.